This record covers a single T cell receptor beta chain. Antigen: not known. This sample was taken from a study of T cells in narcolepsy. Notes on the study in general: No autoreactive T cell clone sequences appeared in some memory CD4+ repertoires.

Clones were read by immunoSEQ multiplex PCR, and TCRdb kept only the in-frame ones, dropping some. Here the sample spans some 37,000 clones, approximately 85% being singletons. The TCR originated in a human donor with narcolepsy. Sequencing was done on a sample of CD45RA- memory CD4+ T cells from PBMCs.

The CDR3, as DNA: TGTGCCAGCAGTTTACAGGTCTTTTCTGGAAACACCATATATTTT. The encoded protein is CASSLQVFSGNTIYF. V usage is TRBV28 and J usage is TRBJ1-3, with D hard to call. Deletions cut 2 bases from V and 1 base from J, with 9 bases between. Germline V gives CDR1 MDHEN, CDR2 SYDVKM. The CDR3 extends over 15 amino acids.